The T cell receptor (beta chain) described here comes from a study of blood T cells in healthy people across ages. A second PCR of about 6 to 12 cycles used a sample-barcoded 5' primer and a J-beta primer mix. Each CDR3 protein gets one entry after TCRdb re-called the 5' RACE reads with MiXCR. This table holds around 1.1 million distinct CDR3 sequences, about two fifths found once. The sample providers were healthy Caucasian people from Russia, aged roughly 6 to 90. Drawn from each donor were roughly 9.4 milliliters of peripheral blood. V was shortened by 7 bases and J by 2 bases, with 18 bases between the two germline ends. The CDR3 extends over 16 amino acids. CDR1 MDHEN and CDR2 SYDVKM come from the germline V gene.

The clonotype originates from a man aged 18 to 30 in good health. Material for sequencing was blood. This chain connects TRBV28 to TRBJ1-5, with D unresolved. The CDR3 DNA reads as TGTGCCAGCATCCCCCAGGACCGGATGGGCAATCAGCCCCAGCATTTT. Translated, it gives CASIPQDRMGNQPQHF.